What follows are 20 T cell receptor beta chains derived from one specimen sequenced in a study of cytomegalovirus exposure and HLA in healthy donors. The primer mix had 60 Vbeta and 13 Jbeta primers. Measured with immunoSEQ multiplex PCR; TCRdb has only the in-frame clones, and not every one. The sample has more than 100,000 clones, roughly three quarters seen once. Sequencing was carried out using PBMCs. Every receptor here comes from a woman aged 55 to 70 in good health and CMV-seronegative.

This chain uses TRBV19 with TRBJ1-5, with 8 bases identical to TRBD1. The CDR3 runs to 14 residues. Trimming cost V 5 bases and J 7 bases; bases outside gene matches: 7. Germline V gene lookup returns CDR1 LNHDA and CDR2 SQIVND (reference sequence). The CDR3 DNA sequence: TGTGCCAGTAGTGTTACCGGACAGGGCCAGCCCCAGCATTTT. It yields the protein CASSVTGQGQPQHF.

This sequence joins TRBV28 and TRBJ1-1; 8 nucleotides agree with TRBD1. With 6 bases clipped from V and 3 bases from J, the junction kept 12 bases outside the gene matches. The CDR3 length is 16 residues. Germline V gene data show CDR1 as MDHEN and CDR2 as SYDVKM. The CDR3 sequence: CASRWTGRYADTEAFF. The DNA of the CDR3 is TGTGCCAGCAGATGGACAGGGCGGTACGCGGACACTGAAGCTTTCTTT.

The V and J genes are TRBV9 and TRBJ2-1, with 10 nucleotides matching TRBD2. Germline V gene sequence: CDR1 SGDLS, CDR2 YYNGEE. V lost 4 bases to trimming and J lost 3 bases; unmatched junction nucleotides: 7. There are 16 residues in the CDR3. The CDR3 reads CASSLRTSGYYNEQFF. Written as DNA, the CDR3 is TGTGCCAGCAGCCTACGGACTAGCGGATACTACAATGAGCAGTTCTTC.

This rearrangement joins TRBV28 to TRBJ1-6; 9 bases align to TRBD1. The J segment lost 11 bases and the V segment lost 6 bases, leaving 14 bases of the junction unmatched. Germline V CDR1 and CDR2: MDHEN, SYDVKM. This CDR3 comprises 16 residues. CDR3 in DNA: TGTGCCAGCAGCTACAGGACTACAGGGGGCAGGGCACCCCTCCACTTT. Translation gives CASSYRTTGGRAPLHF.

The gene calls are TRBV18 and TRBJ2-7; 13 bases align to TRBD2. The CDR3 contains 15 residues. Germline lookup yields CDR1 KGHSH and CDR2 LQKENI. The ends lost 3 bases at V and 3 bases at J; junction bases unmatched: 2. Here the CDR3 DNA reads TGTGCCAGCTCACCTAGACTAGCGGGAGGCTACGAGCAGTACTTC. This translates into CASSPRLAGGYEQYF.

CDR3 region: CASSKGSGDRKRNSNQPQHF. DNA for the CDR3: TGTGCCAGCAGCAAAGGTTCGGGGGACAGAAAACGGAATAGCAATCAGCCCCAGCATTTT. This chain joins TRBV21-1 and TRBJ1-5; no check of the table's D call, TRBD1, against the DNA was made. TRBV21-1 is assigned pseudogene status. There are 20 residues in the CDR3.

The chain recombines TRBV6-1 with TRBJ2-1; 9 positions match TRBD2. The germline gives CDR1 MNHNS, CDR2 SASEGT. This CDR3 has 16 amino acids. Trimming at V came to 2 bases and at J to 6 bases, leaving 8 bases not matched to a gene. CDR3 loop: CASSEYPSGALNEQFF. DNA of the CDR3: TGTGCCAGCAGTGAATACCCTAGCGGGGCTCTCAATGAGCAGTTCTTC.

A remark on this clone: At one end, the junction sequence differs from germline, possibly due to a read error. Other DNA sequences within the sample encode an identical CDR3. The chain carries TRBV5-6 and TRBJ1-5, with D perhaps TRBD1 (6 bases). The CDR3 extends over 16 amino acids. The germline V gene has CDR1 SGHDT and CDR2 YYEEEE. CDR3 sequence: CASSLLGGRSNQPQHF. DNA for the CDR3: TGTGCCAGCAGCTTGTTAGGGGGACGGAGCAATCAGCCCCAACATTTT. Drawing the rest from reference TRBV5-6 and TRBJ1-5, the complete variable domain is DAGVTQSPTHLIKTRGQQVTLRCSPKSGHDTVSWYQQALGQGPQFIFQYYEEEERQRGNFPDRFSGHQFPNYSSELNVNALLLGDSALYLCASSLLGGRSNQPQHFGDGTRLSIL.

V usage is TRBV4-1 and J usage is TRBJ2-1; 8 nucleotides agree with TRBD2. Germline V gene data show CDR1 as MGHRA and CDR2 as YSYEKL. V lost 4 bases to trimming and J lost 4 bases; unmatched junction nucleotides: 6. The CDR3 loop spans 15 amino acids. CDR3 sequence: CASSLGSGTYNEQFF. The CDR3 nucleotides are TGCGCCAGCAGCCTCGGTAGCGGGACGTACAATGAGCAGTTCTTC.

J is TRBJ2-7 and V is TRBV5-1; 7 bases are a match to TRBD2. CDR1 SGHRS and CDR2 YFSETQ come from the germline V gene. Trimming at V came to 0 bases and at J to 2 bases, leaving 2 bases not matched to a gene. This CDR3 has 14 amino acids. The CDR3 DNA is TGCGCCAGCAGCTTGGCGGGGGGAGCCTACGAGCAGTACTTC. Residues: CASSLAGGAYEQYF.

This clone was seen just once. The V and J genes are TRBV30 and TRBJ1-3; 7 positions match TRBD1. Germline V gives CDR1 GTSNPN, CDR2 SVGIG (reference sequence). J lost 0 bases, V lost 2 bases, and 4 bases had no gene match. The length of the CDR3 is 15 residues. The CDR3 DNA is TGTGCCTGGAGTCCGGACAGGTACTCTGGAAACACCATATATTTT. It translates to CAWSPDRYSGNTIYF.

This clone was seen only once. This chain joins TRBV2 and TRBJ2-5; possible D gene TRBD1, 5 bases. The CDR3 is made up of 15 amino acids. Germline CDR1 SNHLY, CDR2 FYNNEI. Deletions cut 3 bases from V and 3 bases from J, with 14 bases between. The CDR3 loop is CASSDVSRVEETQYF. The CDR3 nucleotides are TGTGCCAGCAGTGATGTTTCCAGGGTGGAAGAGACCCAGTACTTC.

The chain has TRBV6-1 and TRBJ1-4, with TRBD1 identical over 8 bases. Germline assignment: CDR1 MNHNS and CDR2 SASEGT. The CDR3 totals 15 residues. Trimming at V came to 4 bases and at J to 7 bases, leaving 8 bases not matched to a gene. For the CDR3, the DNA is TGTGCCAGCAGTGGTAGGACAGGGAGGACTGAAAAACTGTTTTTT. Amino acid sequence: CASSGRTGRTEKLFF.

The chain has TRBV7-3 and TRBJ2-3; TRBD2 is a possible D gene (7 bases). From germline, CDR1 is SGHTA and CDR2 FQGTGA. Between the trimmed V and J ends, which lost 2 bases and 2 bases, there was a span of 11 bases. There are 15 residues in the CDR3. The CDR3 nucleotides read TGTGCCAGCAGCTTAGGGGGGGCCATCACAGATACGCAGTATTTT. As protein: CASSLGGAITDTQYF.

V and J are TRBV30 and TRBJ2-1, with D maybe TRBD2 (5 bases). V shed 3 bases and J shed 5 bases, with 14 bases lying between them. The CDR3 sequence is 14 residues long. Germline assignment: CDR1 GTSNPN and CDR2 SVGIG (reference sequence). CDR3 sequence reads: CAWSGEVGNNEQFF. DNA for the CDR3: TGTGCCTGGAGCGGAGAAGTCGGGAACAATGAGCAGTTCTTC. Full variable domain (outside the CDR3, taken from reference TRBV30 and TRBJ2-1): SQTIHQWPATLVQPVGSPLSLECTVEGTSNPNLYWYRQAAGRGLQLLFYSVGIGQISSEVPQNLSASRPQDRQFILSSKKLLLSDSGFYLCAWSGEVGNNEQFFGPGTRLTVL.

This rearrangement joins TRBV6-1 to TRBJ1-4; D is ambiguous. The V gene's germline CDR1 is MNHNS and CDR2 SASEGT. Between the trimmed V and J ends, which lost 1 base and 8 bases, there was a span of 17 bases. CDR3 length: 16 residues. The CDR3 DNA is TGTGCCAGCAGTGAAGGGAGGAGTTATTTAGGAGAAAAACTGTTTTTT. Protein: CASSEGRSYLGEKLFF.

With respect to this clone: The sample has other DNA sequences that encode this CDR3 too. V is TRBV10-3 and J is TRBJ2-5; TRBD2 matches 15 bases. Trimming removed 6 bases from V and 2 bases from J; junction bases left unmatched: 4. CDR1 and CDR2 from the germline V gene are ENHRY and SYGVKD. This CDR3 has 16 residues. The CDR3: CAISKGLAGGQETQYF. CDR3 DNA: TGTGCCATCAGCAAGGGACTAGCGGGAGGTCAAGAGACCCAGTACTTC.

The chain links TRBV19 to TRBJ2-3, with 12 bases aligning to TRBD2. Germline V gene sequence: CDR1 LNHDA, CDR2 SQIVND (reference sequence). Trimming cost V 4 bases and J 4 bases; bases outside gene matches: 6. The CDR3 is 16 residues long. For the CDR3, the DNA is TGTGCCAGTAGTACCCTAGCGGGAGGGAGCCCAGATACGCAGTATTTT. Its protein product is CASSTLAGGSPDTQYF. Full variable domain (outside the CDR3, taken from reference TRBV19 and TRBJ2-3): DGGITQSPKYLFRKEGQNVTLSCEQNLNHDAMYWYRQDPGQGLRLIYYSQIVNDFQKGDIAEGYSVSREKKESFPLTVTSAQKNPTAFYLCASSTLAGGSPDTQYFGPGTRLTVL.

This clone was counted between two and nine times. The chain joins TRBV7-8 to TRBJ1-2; 7 bases match TRBD1. Germline V gene data show CDR1 as SGHVS and CDR2 as FQNEAQ. The CDR3 length is 15 residues. The ends lost 5 bases at V and 0 bases at J; junction bases unmatched: 6. The CDR3 DNA reads as TGTGCCAGCAGCCCCGACAGGGCCACTAACTATGGCTACACCTTC. It specifies CASSPDRATNYGYTF.

This clone was counted once. J is TRBJ2-7 and V is TRBV5-1, with D maybe TRBD1 (7 bases). V lost 1 base, J lost 3 bases, and 17 bases lay in between. CDR1 is SGHRS and CDR2 is YFSETQ in the germline V gene. The CDR3 contains 16 residues. The CDR3 sequence is CASSLRGHRGGYEQYF. The CDR3 DNA reads TGCGCCAGCAGCTTGAGGGGCCACAGGGGAGGCTACGAGCAGTACTTC.